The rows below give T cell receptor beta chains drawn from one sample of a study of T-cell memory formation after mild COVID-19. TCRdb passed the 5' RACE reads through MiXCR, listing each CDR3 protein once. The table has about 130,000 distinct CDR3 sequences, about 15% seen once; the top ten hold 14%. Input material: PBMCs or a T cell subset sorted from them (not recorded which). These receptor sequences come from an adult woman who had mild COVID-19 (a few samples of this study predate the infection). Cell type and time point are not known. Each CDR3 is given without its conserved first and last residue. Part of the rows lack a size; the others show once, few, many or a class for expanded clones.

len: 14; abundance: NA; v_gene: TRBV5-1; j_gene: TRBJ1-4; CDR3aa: ASSSSGGQGNEKLF
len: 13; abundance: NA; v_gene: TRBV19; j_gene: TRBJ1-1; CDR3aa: ASSMAVGSNTEAF
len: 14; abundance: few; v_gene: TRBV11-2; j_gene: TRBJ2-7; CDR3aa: ASSPEFGGRVREQY
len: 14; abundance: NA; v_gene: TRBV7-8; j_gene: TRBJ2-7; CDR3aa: ASSLRTDRPAYEQY
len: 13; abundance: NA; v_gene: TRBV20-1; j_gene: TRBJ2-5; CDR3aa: SASAPGGGQETQY
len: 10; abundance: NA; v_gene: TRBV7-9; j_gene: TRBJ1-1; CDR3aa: ASSSANTEAF
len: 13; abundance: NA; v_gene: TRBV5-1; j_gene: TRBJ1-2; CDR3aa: ASSKGQGTVYGYT
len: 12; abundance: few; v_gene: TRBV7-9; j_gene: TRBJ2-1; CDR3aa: ASSSTTNYNEQF
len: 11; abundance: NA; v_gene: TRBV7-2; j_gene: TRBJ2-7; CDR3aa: AISLVGLYEQY
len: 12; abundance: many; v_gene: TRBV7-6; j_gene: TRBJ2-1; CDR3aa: ASSDRGQGGEQF
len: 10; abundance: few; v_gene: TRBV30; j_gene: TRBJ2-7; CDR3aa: AWRRTSYEQY
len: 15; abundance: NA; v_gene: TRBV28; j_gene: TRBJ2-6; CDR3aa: ASSLAGSYSGANVLT
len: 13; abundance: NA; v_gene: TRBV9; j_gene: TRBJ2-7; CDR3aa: ASSPGQRSSYEQY
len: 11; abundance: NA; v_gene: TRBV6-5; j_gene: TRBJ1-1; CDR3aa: ASSPLAGTKAF
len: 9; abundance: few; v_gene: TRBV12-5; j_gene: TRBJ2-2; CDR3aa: ASGLHGELF
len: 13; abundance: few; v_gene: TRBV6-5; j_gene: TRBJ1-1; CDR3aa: ASSYGAGMNTEAF
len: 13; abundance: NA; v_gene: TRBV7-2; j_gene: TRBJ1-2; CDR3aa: ASSRSGPVKYGYT
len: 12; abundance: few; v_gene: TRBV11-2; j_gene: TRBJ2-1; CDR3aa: ASSPLTSAQEQF
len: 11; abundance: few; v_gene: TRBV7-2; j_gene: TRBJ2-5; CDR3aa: ASSSAGGETQY
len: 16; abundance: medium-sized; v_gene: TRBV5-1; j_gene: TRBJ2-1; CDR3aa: ASSSGTSGRSSYNEQF
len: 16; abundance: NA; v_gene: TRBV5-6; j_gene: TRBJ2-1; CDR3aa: ASSLVSSGSRYYNEQF
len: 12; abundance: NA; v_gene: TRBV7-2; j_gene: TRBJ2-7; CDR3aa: ASSPWTADYEQY
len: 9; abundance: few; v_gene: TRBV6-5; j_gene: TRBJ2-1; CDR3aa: ASREGQEQF
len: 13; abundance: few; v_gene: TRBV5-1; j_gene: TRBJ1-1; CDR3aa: ASSLAGTMNTEAF
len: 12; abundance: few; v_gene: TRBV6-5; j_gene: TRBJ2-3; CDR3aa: ASSSAPETDTQY
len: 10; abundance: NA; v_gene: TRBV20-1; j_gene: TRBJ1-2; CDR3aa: SALGVNYGYT
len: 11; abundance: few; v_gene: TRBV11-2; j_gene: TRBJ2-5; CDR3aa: ASLQGGEETQY
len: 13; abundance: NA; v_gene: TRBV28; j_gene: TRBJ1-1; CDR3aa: ASSPRRAGLAEAF
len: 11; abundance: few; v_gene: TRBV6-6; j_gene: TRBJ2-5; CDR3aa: ASSGQGQETQY
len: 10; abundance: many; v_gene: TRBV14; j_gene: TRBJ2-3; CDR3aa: ASSQGPVSQY